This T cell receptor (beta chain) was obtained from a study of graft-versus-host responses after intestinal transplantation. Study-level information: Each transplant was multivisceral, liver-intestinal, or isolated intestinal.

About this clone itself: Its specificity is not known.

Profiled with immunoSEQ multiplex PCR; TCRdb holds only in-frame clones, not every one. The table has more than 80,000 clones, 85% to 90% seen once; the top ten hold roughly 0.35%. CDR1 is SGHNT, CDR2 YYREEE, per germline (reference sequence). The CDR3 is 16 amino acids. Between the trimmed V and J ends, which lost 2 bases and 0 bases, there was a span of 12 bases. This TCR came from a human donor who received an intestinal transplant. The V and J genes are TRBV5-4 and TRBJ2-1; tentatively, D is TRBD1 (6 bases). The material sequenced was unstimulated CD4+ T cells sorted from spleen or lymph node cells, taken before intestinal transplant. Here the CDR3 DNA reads TGTGCCAGCAGCTTACCGGGACAAGCCTCCTACAATGAGCAGTTCTTC. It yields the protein CASSLPGQASYNEQFF.